The 23 T cell receptor beta chains below come from one sample, sequenced in a study of CD8 T cells in Susac syndrome. With random hexamers, roughly 0.45 to 1 ug RNA was reverse transcribed. TCRdb itself ran the immunoSEQ multiplex PCR reads through MiXCR, one entry per CDR3 protein. The sample carries 71,000 or so distinct CDR3 sequences, 93% recorded once. What was sequenced was CD4+ T cells from PBMCs. These receptors all stem from a human donor with Susac syndrome.

The chain links TRBV6-1 to TRBJ1-5, with 9 bases that match TRBD1. Germline V gene sequence: CDR1 MNHNS, CDR2 SASEGT. The CDR3 totals 17 residues. The trim removed 6 bases at V and 5 bases at J, leaving 14 bases unmatched. The CDR3 reads CASRGGGYGTGYQPQHF. The CDR3 DNA sequence: TGTGCCAGCAGAGGGGGGGGATACGGGACAGGGTATCAGCCCCAGCATTTT.

This rearrangement joins TRBV6-2 or TRBV6-3 to TRBJ2-2; no firm D call. Trimming left V 6 bases short and J 2 bases short, with 13 bases between. The CDR3 consists of 15 residues. CDR1 and CDR2 from the germline V gene are MNHEY and SVGEGT. This chain's CDR3 is CASSPTGSNTGELFF. The CDR3 nucleotides are TGTGCCAGCAGCCCCACCGGGTCTAACACCGGGGAGCTGTTTTTT.

This chain uses TRBV3-1 with TRBJ2-7, with D tentatively TRBD1 (6 bases). V was trimmed by 4 bases and J by 5 bases, leaving 18 bases between them. The length of the CDR3 is 15 residues. CDR1 and CDR2 (germline): LGHDT, YNNKEL (reference sequence). The CDR3 nucleotides read TGTGCCAGCAGCCGAGCGGCAGGGGCGGTCCACGAGCAGTACTTC. This codes for CASSRAAGAVHEQYF.

The rearrangement joins TRBV2 to TRBJ1-5; possible D gene TRBD1, 6 bases. The CDR3 spans 15 residues. Germline CDR1 SNHLY, CDR2 FYNNEI. The V gene lost 5 bases and the J gene lost 0 bases, with 11 bases spanning the gap. CDR3 DNA sequence: TGTGCCAGCAGTCAGGGGTGGGTTAGCAATCAGCCCCAGCATTTT. Its translation is CASSQGWVSNQPQHF.

The V call is TRBV29-1, the J call TRBJ2-5; D gene unclear. Trimming left V 4 bases short and J 3 bases short, with 9 bases between. There are 12 residues in the CDR3. CDR1 and CDR2 from the germline V gene are SQVTM and ANQGSEA. CDR3 sequence: CSVGRLKETQYF. The CDR3 DNA reads TGCAGCGTTGGGCGCCTAAAAGAGACCCAGTACTTC.

V is TRBV3-1 and J is TRBJ2-5, with no clear D. The CDR3 sequence is 13 residues long. Trimming shortened V by 4 bases and J by 3 bases, and 9 bases separated the two germline ends. Germline loops: CDR1 LGHDT, CDR2 YNNKEL (reference sequence). The CDR3 DNA reads as TGTGCCAGCAGCCCCAACGACAAAGAGACCCAGTACTTC. The encoded protein is CASSPNDKETQYF.

This clonotype occurred once. The chain has TRBV28 and TRBJ2-7; TRBD1 matches 9 bases. Germline V gives CDR1 MDHEN, CDR2 SYDVKM. The CDR3 is 15 residues long. After removal of 5 bases from V and 1 base from J, the junction contained 6 bases not matched to a gene. The CDR3 nucleotides are TGTGCCAGCAGTCACTCCGGGACAGGGTCCTACGAGCAGTACTTC. This translates into CASSHSGTGSYEQYF.

This sequence joins TRBV9 and TRBJ2-2; D not certain. This CDR3 is built from 14 residues. The V end lost 4 bases, the J end lost 4 bases, and 11 bases lay between the germline ends. Germline assignment: CDR1 SGDLS and CDR2 YYNGEE. The CDR3 DNA sequence: TGTGCCAGCAGCCTCTACAGATCCACCGGGGAGCTGTTTTTT. Its protein product is CASSLYRSTGELFF.

The chain combines TRBV6-6 with TRBJ2-2, with D perhaps TRBD1 (6 bases). Between the trimmed V and J ends, which lost 5 bases and 1 base, there was a span of 11 bases. The V gene's germline CDR1 is MNHNY and CDR2 SVGAGI (reference sequence). The CDR3 consists of 15 residues. DNA of the CDR3: TGTGCCAGCAGTCCACAGGGCGTGAACACCGGGGAGCTGTTTTTT. Residues: CASSPQGVNTGELFF.

The V call is TRBV20-1, the J call TRBJ1-2; D is unclear. The length of the CDR3 is 13 residues. Germline V gene sequence: CDR1 DFQATT, CDR2 SNEGSKA (reference sequence). With 3 bases removed from V and 1 base from J, the gap between germline ends came to 9 bases. CDR3 DNA sequence: TGCAGTGCTAGCCCTCTCAATAACTATGGCTACACCTTC. Translated, it gives CSASPLNNYGYTF.

This chain links TRBV15 with TRBJ2-7; possible D gene TRBD2, 5 bases. Trimming took off 0 bases at V and 3 bases at J, with 12 bases between the two ends. The CDR3 totals 15 residues. The germline CDR1 and CDR2 sequences are LNHNV and YYDKDF (reference sequence). The CDR3 bases are TGTGCCACCAGCAGAGATCGTCGGACTCACTACGAGCAGTACTTC. Protein product: CATSRDRRTHYEQYF.

The chain uses TRBV12-3 or TRBV12-4 and TRBJ2-7; D possibly matches TRBD1 or TRBD2 (7 bases each). This CDR3 contains 15 residues. Trimming shortened V by 5 bases and J by 4 bases, and 18 bases separated the two germline ends. In nucleotides, the CDR3 is TGTGCCAGCAGTCCCGAGGGAGGGGGCAAGTACGAGCAGTACTTC. Its protein product is CASSPEGGGKYEQYF.

J is TRBJ1-5 and V is TRBV18; D perhaps matches TRBD1 (6 bases). Germline CDR1 KGHSH, CDR2 LQKENI. This CDR3 spans 16 amino acids. V dropped 2 bases and J dropped 4 bases, with 15 bases sitting between them. Written as DNA, the CDR3 is TGTGCCAGCTCACCAATCGTCAGCGGGACAAATCAGCCCCAGCATTTT. Amino acid sequence: CASSPIVSGTNQPQHF.

The V gene is TRBV3-1, the J gene TRBJ2-3, with D tentatively TRBD2 (5 bases). Germline V gives CDR1 LGHDT, CDR2 YNNKEL (reference sequence). There are 14 residues in the CDR3. The V end was cut by 5 bases, the J end by 3 bases, with 12 bases between. Here the CDR3 reads CASSFQPGTDTQYF. The CDR3 coding sequence is TGTGCCAGCAGCTTCCAGCCGGGGACAGATACGCAGTATTTT.

V gene TRBV5-1 combines with J gene TRBJ1-2; 7 bases line up with TRBD1. Trimming cost V 4 bases and J 7 bases; bases outside gene matches: 13. This CDR3 contains 15 residues. Germline values: CDR1 SGHRS, CDR2 YFSETQ. The CDR3 reads CASSPQGGTGVGYTF. DNA for the CDR3: TGCGCCAGCAGCCCCCAGGGGGGCACAGGGGTTGGCTACACCTTC.

This chain uses TRBV20-1 with TRBJ1-1; TRBD1 agrees at 7 bases. Trimming cost V 6 bases and J 4 bases; bases outside gene matches: 14. The CDR3 sequence is 15 residues long. CDR1 and CDR2 (germline): DFQATT, SNEGSKA (reference sequence). The CDR3 sequence is CSASPRQGVSTEAFF. CDR3 bases: TGCAGTGCCTCCCCGAGGCAGGGGGTCTCCACTGAAGCTTTCTTT.

The chain is built from TRBV7-8 and TRBJ1-5; the D is unclear. Trimming cost V 3 bases and J 0 bases, with 6 bases left between them. Germline V gene sequence: CDR1 SGHVS, CDR2 FQNEAQ. The CDR3 runs to 14 residues. In nucleotides, the CDR3 is TGTGCCAGCAGCTTGGTAGATAGCAATCAGCCCCAGCATTTT. Translated, it gives CASSLVDSNQPQHF.

The chain couples TRBV9 to TRBJ2-7, with D perhaps matching TRBD1 (6 bases). CDR3 length: 15 amino acids. CDR1 SGDLS and CDR2 YYNGEE come from the germline V gene. Deletions cut 6 bases from V and 3 bases from J, with 19 bases between. The CDR3 DNA reads as TGTGCCAGCAACCCAGCAGGGGACGGGCGCTACGAGCAGTACTTC. Residues: CASNPAGDGRYEQYF.

Here the CDR3 DNA reads TGTGCCAGCAGCCCCATGGCCGGTGGTGGGACCCAGTACTTC. Its protein product is CASSPMAGGGTQYF. J is TRBJ2-5 and V is TRBV11-2; the D is unclear. This CDR3 is 14 amino acids long. V was cut by 5 bases and J by 7 bases, with 17 bases left in between. The germline V gene encodes CDR1 SGHAT and CDR2 FQNNGV.

The V gene is TRBV23-1, the J gene TRBJ2-5; TRBD2 matches 13 bases. TRBV23-1 is recorded as an ORF, its role being uncertain. The CDR3 has 15 amino acids. With V trimmed by 6 bases and J by 4 bases, 5 bases remained unmatched. DNA of the CDR3: TGCGCCAGCAGGCCCTGGACTAGCGGGAGAGAGACCCAGTACTTC. It is translated as CASRPWTSGRETQYF.

The V gene is TRBV3-1, the J gene TRBJ2-7; D is perhaps TRBD2 (6 bases). Germline CDR1 LGHDT, CDR2 YNNKEL (reference sequence). This CDR3 comprises 15 residues. Trimming took 4 bases from V and 3 from J, leaving 16 bases between them. DNA for the CDR3: TGTGCCAGCAGCCCGCGGCGGGGAAACTTCTACGAGCAGTACTTC. Its protein is CASSPRRGNFYEQYF.

This clonotype is a singleton in its sample. The chain has TRBV29-1 and TRBJ1-1; 9 nucleotides line up with TRBD1. This CDR3 contains 12 residues. Trimming cost V 6 bases and J 4 bases; bases outside gene matches: 3. Germline CDR1 reads SQVTM; CDR2 reads ANQGSEA. CDR3 sequence (DNA): TGCAGCGTGGGACAGGGCCCCACTGAAGCTTTCTTT. Translation gives CSVGQGPTEAFF.

The J gene is TRBJ2-5, the V gene TRBV6-6, with 10 bases fitting TRBD1. V shed 5 bases, J shed 5 bases, and the junction held 8 bases outside the gene matches. The CDR3 is made up of 15 amino acids. Germline V gene sequence: CDR1 MNHNY, CDR2 SVGAGI (reference sequence). In DNA form, the CDR3 reads TGTGCCAGCAGTAACCGACAGGGGGCGGTGGAGACCCAGTACTTC. It is translated as CASSNRQGAVETQYF.